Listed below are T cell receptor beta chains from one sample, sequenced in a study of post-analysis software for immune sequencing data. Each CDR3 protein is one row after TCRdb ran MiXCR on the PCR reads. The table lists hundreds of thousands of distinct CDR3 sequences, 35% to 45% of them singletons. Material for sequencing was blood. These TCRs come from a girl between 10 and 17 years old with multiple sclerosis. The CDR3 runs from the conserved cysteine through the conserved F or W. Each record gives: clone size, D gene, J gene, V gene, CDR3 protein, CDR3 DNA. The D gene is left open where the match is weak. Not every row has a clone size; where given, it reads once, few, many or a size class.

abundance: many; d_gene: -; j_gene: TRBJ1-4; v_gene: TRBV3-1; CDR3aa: CASSLQGRNEKLFF; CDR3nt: TGTGCCAGCAGTTTACAGGGCCGTAATGAAAAACTGTTTTTT
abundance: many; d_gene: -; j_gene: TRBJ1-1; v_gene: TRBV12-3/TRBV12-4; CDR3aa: CASGAGNTEAFF; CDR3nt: TGTGCCAGCGGAGCGGGGAACACTGAAGCTTTCTTT
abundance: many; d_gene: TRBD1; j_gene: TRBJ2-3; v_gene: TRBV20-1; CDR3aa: CSAREDRVPYTQYF; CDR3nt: TGCAGTGCTAGAGAGGACAGGGTCCCCTATACGCAGTATTTT
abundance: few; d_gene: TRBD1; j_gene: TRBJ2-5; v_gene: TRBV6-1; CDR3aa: CASIRQGDGVETQYF; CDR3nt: TGTGCCAGCATACGACAGGGGGACGGTGTAGAGACCCAGTACTTC
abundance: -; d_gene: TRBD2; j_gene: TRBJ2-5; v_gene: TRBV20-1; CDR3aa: CSARGASGGDQETQYF; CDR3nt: TGCAGTGCTAGGGGAGCTAGCGGGGGGGACCAAGAGACCCAGTACTTC
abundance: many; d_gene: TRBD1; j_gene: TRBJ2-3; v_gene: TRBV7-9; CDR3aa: CASSFIPVTGESPTSTDTQYF; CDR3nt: TGTGCCAGCAGCTTCATACCCGTGACAGGGGAGAGTCCGACTAGCACAGATACGCAGTATTTT
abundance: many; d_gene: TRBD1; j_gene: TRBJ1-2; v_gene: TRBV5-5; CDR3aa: CASSLEGQGVGYTF; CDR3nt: TGTGCCAGCAGCTTGGAGGGACAGGGAGTTGGCTACACCTTC
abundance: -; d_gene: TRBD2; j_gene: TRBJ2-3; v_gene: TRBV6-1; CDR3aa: CASSGGTSGSTDTQYF; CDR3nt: TGTGCCAGCAGTGGCGGGACTAGCGGTAGCACAGATACGCAGTATTTT
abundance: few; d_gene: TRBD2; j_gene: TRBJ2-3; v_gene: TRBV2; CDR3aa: CASRRYYGAGGEDTQYF; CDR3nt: TGTGCCAGCAGACGCTATTACGGGGCGGGAGGGGAAGATACGCAGTATTTT
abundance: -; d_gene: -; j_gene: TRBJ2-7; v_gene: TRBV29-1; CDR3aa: CSVEDPAGPLGEQYF; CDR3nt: TGCAGCGTTGAAGATCCGGCAGGGCCCCTTGGCGAGCAGTACTTC
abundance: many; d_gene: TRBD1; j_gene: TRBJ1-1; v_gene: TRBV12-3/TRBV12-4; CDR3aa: CASRTGPGEAFF; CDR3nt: TGTGCCAGCCGGACAGGGCCGGGGGAAGCTTTCTTT
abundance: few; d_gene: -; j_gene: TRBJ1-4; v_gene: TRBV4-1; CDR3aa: CASSQVGPPEKLFF; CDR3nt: TGCGCCAGCAGCCAAGTGGGGCCTCCTGAAAAACTGTTTTTT
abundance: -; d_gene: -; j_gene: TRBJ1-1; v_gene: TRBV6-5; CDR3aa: CASSSRESTEAFF; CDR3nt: TGTGCCAGCAGCTCCAGGGAGTCCACTGAAGCTTTCTTT
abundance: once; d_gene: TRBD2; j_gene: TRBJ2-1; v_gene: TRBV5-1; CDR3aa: CASSPGLAGSNKQFF; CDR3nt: TGCGCCAGCAGCCCGGGGCTAGCGGGTTCCAATAAGCAGTTCTTC
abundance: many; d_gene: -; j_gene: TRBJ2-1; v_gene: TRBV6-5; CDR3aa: CASSMRDEQFF; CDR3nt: TGTGCCAGTTCGATGCGGGATGAGCAGTTCTTC
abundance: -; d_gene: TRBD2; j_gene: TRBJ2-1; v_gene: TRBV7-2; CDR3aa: CASSLAGLAASYNEQFF; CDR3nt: TGTGCCAGCAGCTTAGCGGGACTAGCGGCTTCCTACAATGAGCAGTTCTTC
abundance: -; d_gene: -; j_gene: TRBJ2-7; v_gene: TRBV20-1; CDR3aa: CSTYRVLGDEQYF; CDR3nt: TGCAGCACGTATCGGGTACTCGGGGACGAGCAGTACTTC
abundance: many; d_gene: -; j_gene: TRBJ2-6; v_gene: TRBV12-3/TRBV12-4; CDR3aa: CASSLIQISGANVLTF; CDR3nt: TGTGCCAGCAGTTTGATACAGATATCTGGGGCCAACGTCCTGACTTTC
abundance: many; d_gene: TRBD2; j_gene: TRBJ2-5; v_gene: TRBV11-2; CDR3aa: CASSRTSGGLVQETQYF; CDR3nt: TGTGCCAGCAGCCGGACTAGCGGGGGGCTCGTCCAAGAGACCCAGTACTTC
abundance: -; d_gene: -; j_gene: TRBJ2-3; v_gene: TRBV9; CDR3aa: CASSVGLDTQYF; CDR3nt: TGTGCCAGCAGCGTTGGGCTAGATACGCAGTATTTT
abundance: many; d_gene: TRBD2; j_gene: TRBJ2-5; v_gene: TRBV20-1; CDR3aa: CSARGQAGTQETQYF; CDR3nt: TGCAGTGCTAGAGGGCAAGCGGGGACCCAAGAGACCCAGTACTTC
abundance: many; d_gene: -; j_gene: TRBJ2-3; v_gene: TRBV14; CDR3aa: CASSQVPDTQYF; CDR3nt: TGTGCCAGCAGCCAAGTTCCAGATACGCAGTATTTT
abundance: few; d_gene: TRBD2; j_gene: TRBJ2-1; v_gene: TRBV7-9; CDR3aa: CASSPHQGLAPLTERFF; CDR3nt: TGTGCCAGCAGCCCCCACCAGGGACTAGCGCCTCTTACCGAGCGGTTCTTC
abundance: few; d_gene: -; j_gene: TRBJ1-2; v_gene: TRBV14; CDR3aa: CASSQKNLGYGGDRGYTF; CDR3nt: TGTGCCAGCAGCCAAAAAAACCTAGGCTACGGGGGAGATCGTGGCTACACCTTC
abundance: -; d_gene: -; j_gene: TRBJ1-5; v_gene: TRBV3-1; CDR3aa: CASSQDGLLQPQHF; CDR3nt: TGTGCCAGCAGCCAAGACGGACTCCTTCAGCCCCAGCATTTT
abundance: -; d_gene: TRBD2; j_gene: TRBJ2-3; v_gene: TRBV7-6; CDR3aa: CASSIVRAGTDTQYF; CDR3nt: TGTGCCAGCAGCATCGTTCGAGCGGGGACTGATACGCAGTATTTT
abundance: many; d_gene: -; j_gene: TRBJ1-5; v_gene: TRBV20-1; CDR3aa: CSARMGSQPQHF; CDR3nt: TGCAGTGCTAGGATGGGTAGTCAGCCCCAGCATTTT
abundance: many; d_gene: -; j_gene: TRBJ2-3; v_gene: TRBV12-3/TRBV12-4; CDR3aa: CASSLSRGTDTQYF; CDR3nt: TGTGCCAGCAGTCTCTCCAGGGGCACAGATACGCAGTATTTT
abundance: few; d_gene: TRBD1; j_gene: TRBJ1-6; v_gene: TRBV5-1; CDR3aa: CTSSLKGQGDSPLHF; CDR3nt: TGCACCAGCAGCCTTAAGGGACAGGGGGATTCACCCCTCCACTTT
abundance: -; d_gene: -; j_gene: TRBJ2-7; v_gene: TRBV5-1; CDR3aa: CASSATDIYEQYF; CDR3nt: TGCGCCAGCAGCGCGACAGACATTTACGAGCAGTACTTC
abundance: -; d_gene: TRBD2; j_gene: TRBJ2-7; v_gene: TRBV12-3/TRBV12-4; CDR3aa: CASSFPSGRLSEQYF; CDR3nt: TGTGCCAGCAGTTTCCCTAGCGGGAGACTAAGCGAGCAGTACTTC
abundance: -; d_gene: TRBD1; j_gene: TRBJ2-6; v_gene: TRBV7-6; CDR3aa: CASSLALPGQVGANVLTF; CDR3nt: TGTGCCAGCAGCTTAGCCTTACCGGGACAGGTTGGGGCCAACGTCCTGACTTTC
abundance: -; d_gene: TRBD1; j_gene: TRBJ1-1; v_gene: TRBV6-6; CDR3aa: CASSYSRGLEKNTEAFF; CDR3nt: TGTGCCAGCAGTTACTCCAGGGGGCTCGAGAAGAACACTGAAGCTTTCTTT
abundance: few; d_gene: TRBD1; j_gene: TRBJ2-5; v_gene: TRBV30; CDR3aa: CAWSVFGQGPETQYF; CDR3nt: TGTGCCTGGAGCGTCTTCGGACAGGGGCCAGAGACCCAGTACTTC
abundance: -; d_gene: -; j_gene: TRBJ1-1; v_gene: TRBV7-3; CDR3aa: CAGSLEHTANTEAFF; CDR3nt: TGTGCCGGCAGCTTAGAACATACAGCGAACACTGAAGCTTTCTTT
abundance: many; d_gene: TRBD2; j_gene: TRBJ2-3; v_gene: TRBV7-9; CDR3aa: CASSLYLAGDADTQYF; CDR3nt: TGTGCCAGCAGCTTATATTTAGCGGGAGATGCAGATACGCAGTATTTT
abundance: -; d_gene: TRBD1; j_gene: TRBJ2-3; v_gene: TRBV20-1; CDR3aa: CSARPGQGRTDTQYF; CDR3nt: TGCAGTGCTAGACCCGGACAGGGAAGGACAGATACGCAGTATTTT
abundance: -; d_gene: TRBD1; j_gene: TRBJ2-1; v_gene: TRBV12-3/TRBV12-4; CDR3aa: CASTRTGWHNEQFF; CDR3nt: TGTGCCAGCACCCGGACAGGTTGGCACAATGAGCAGTTCTTC
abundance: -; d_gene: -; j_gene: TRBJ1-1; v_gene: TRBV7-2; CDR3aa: CASRSTGLDEAFF; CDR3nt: TGTGCCAGCAGGTCTACAGGGCTTGATGAAGCTTTCTTT
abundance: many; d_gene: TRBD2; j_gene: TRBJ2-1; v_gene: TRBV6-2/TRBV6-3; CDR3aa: CASSYSQGSGSYNEQFF; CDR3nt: TGTGCCAGCAGTTACTCCCAGGGGAGCGGGAGCTACAATGAGCAGTTCTTC
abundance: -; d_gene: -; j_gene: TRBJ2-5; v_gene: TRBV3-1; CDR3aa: CACSQGGGQPYF; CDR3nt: TGTGCCTGCAGCCAAGGAGGAGGGCAGCCGTACTTC
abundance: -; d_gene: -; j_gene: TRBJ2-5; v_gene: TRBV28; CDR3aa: CASSLSSVGEETQYF; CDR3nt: TGTGCCAGCAGTTTATCTAGCGTCGGAGAAGAGACCCAGTACTTC
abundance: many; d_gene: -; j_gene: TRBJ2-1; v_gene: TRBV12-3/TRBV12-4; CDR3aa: CASTRTGEVPGYNEQFF; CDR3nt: TGTGCCAGCACCCGCACGGGGGAGGTACCCGGGTACAATGAGCAGTTCTTC
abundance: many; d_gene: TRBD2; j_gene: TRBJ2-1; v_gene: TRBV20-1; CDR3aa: CSAVTLAGGHNEQFF; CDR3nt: TGCAGTGCCGTTACCCTAGCGGGAGGGCACAATGAGCAGTTCTTC
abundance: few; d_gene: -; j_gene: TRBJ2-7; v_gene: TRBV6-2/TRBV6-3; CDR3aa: CASSPGQRYEQYF; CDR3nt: TGTGCCAGCAGCCCGGGACAACGATACGAGCAGTACTTC